These 2 T cell receptor beta chains were sequenced from one sample in a study of blood T cell repertoires in COVID-19. Clones were read by immunoSEQ multiplex PCR, and TCRdb kept only the in-frame ones, dropping some. The profile shows 150,000 to 200,000 clones, roughly 91% of them singletons. Sequenced: peripheral blood. These receptors came from a woman aged 50 to 60 with acute or convalescent COVID-19.

This clone was counted once. J is TRBJ2-1 and V is TRBV19, with D perhaps TRBD1 (6 bases). Germline lookup yields CDR1 LNHDA and CDR2 SQIVND (reference sequence). The ends were cut back, 8 bases at V and 8 bases at J, with 13 bases in the middle. The CDR3 length is 12 residues. The CDR3 loop is CASVDSFDEQFF. As DNA, the CDR3 is TGTGCCAGTGTGGACAGTTTTGATGAGCAGTTCTTC.

The CDR3 reads CATSDEDRTYNEQFF. The CDR3 region has the DNA TGTGCCACCAGTGATGAGGACAGGACCTACAATGAGCAGTTCTTC. The rearrangement joins TRBV24-1 to TRBJ2-1; 7 nucleotides line up with TRBD1. With V trimmed by 3 bases and J by 2 bases, 3 bases remained unmatched. There are 15 residues in the CDR3. CDR1 and CDR2 from the germline V gene are KGHDR and SFDVKD.